The 10 T cell receptor beta chains below come from one sample, sequenced in a study of vaccination and CD4 T cells after COVID-19. Specified treatment: approximately 11-day PBMC culture with coronavirus spike peptide pools or control peptides (ViraFEST assay). These receptors have no identified antigens. Once obtained from cultured CD4+ T cells, the DNA was sequenced using the Oncomine TCR Beta short-read assay. TCRdb re-analysed the PCR reads in MiXCR, keeping a single row per CDR3 protein. The sample lists about 16,000 distinct CDR3 sequences, approximately 81% occurring once. Sample: CD4+ T cells from blood, cultured in vitro, taken after SARS-CoV-2 vaccination. These receptors were collected from a human donor who received a COVID-19 vaccine.

This chain joins TRBV6-2 or TRBV6-3 and TRBJ1-2; TRBD1 matches at 7 bases. The CDR3 spans 16 residues. From germline, CDR1 is MNHEY and CDR2 SVGEGT. Germline trimming cut 7 bases from V and 8 bases from J; bases unmatched to any gene: 19. The CDR3 DNA sequence: TGTGCCAGCATCAGGGACGGGGACAGCTCCAGCGGGGGCTACACCTTC. Translation: CASIRDGDSSSGGYTF.

This clonotype was recorded a few times. The chain joins TRBV21-1 to TRBJ1-1; the table's TRBD1 call for D was not verified on the DNA. TRBV21-1 is an annotated pseudogene. This CDR3 has 16 amino acids. The CDR3, as DNA: TGTGCCAGCAGCGGGCCCGGGACGGACTTTAACACTGAAGCTTTCTTT. Translation: CASSGPGTDFNTEAFF.

This clonotype was seen just once. The V call is TRBV19, the J call TRBJ1-3, with 8 positions matching TRBD1. CDR3 length equals 16 residues. Germline CDR1 is LNHDA and CDR2 is SQIVND (reference sequence). With V trimmed by 3 bases and J by 2 bases, 6 bases remained unmatched. The CDR3 reads CASSMVQGVTGNTIYF. CDR3 bases: TGTGCCAGTAGTATGGTACAGGGGGTAACTGGAAACACCATATATTTT.

There are a few counts of this clonotype. The rearrangement uses TRBV2 and TRBJ1-5, with 7 nucleotides matching TRBD1. Germline CDR1 reads SNHLY; CDR2 reads FYNNEI. Trimming cost V 6 bases and J 9 bases; bases outside gene matches: 8. This CDR3 spans 13 amino acids. The CDR3: CASRMLRQGPQHF. The CDR3 coding sequence is TGTGCCAGCAGAATGCTGCGACAGGGGCCCCAGCATTTT.

The chain joins TRBV7-2 to TRBJ2-5; 14 bases match TRBD2. Germline V gene data show CDR1 as SGHTA and CDR2 as FQGNSA. The length of the CDR3 is 15 residues. Trimming at V came to 5 bases and at J to 8 bases, leaving 7 bases not matched to a gene. The CDR3 is CASSPQTSGGDTQYF. The CDR3 coding sequence is TGTGCCAGCAGCCCCCAGACTAGCGGGGGGGACACCCAGTACTTC.

This clonotype was counted a few times. The chain uses TRBV6-1 and TRBJ2-7; 13 bases line up with TRBD2. Germline-derived CDR1 and CDR2 are MNHNS and SASEGT. The CDR3 covers 15 residues. J lost 0 bases, V lost 7 bases, and 3 bases had no gene match. CDR3 bases: TGTGCCAGCATTGGACTAGCGGGGGTCTCCTACGAGCAGTACTTC. This gives the protein CASIGLAGVSYEQYF.

This rearrangement joins TRBV6-1 to TRBJ1-6, with 8 nucleotides matching TRBD1. CDR1 and CDR2 from the germline V gene are MNHNS and SASEGT. The J segment lost 12 bases and the V segment lost 5 bases, leaving 12 bases of the junction unmatched. This CDR3 region has 15 residues. The CDR3 sequence: CASSLAGGQVEPLHF. The CDR3 coding sequence is TGTGCCAGCAGTCTCGCCGGGGGACAGGTCGAACCCCTCCACTTT.

This clonotype was counted only a few times. The V call is TRBV12-3 or TRBV12-4, the J call TRBJ2-7; 7 bases are a match to TRBD1. The J segment lost 1 base and the V segment lost 6 bases, leaving 3 bases of the junction unmatched. This CDR3 region has 13 residues. CDR3: CASRRTGSYEQYF. CDR3 bases: TGTGCCAGCAGACGGACAGGTTCCTACGAGCAGTACTTC.

The J gene is TRBJ1-5, the V gene TRBV20-1; TRBD1 matches 9 bases. The CDR3 is 15 residues long. CDR1 and CDR2 from the germline V gene are DFQATT and SNEGSKA (reference sequence). Trimming took 4 bases from V and 4 from J; bases not matched to a gene: 8. The CDR3 sequence: CSATSAGTGNQPQHF. CDR3 DNA sequence: TGCAGTGCTACCAGTGCCGGGACAGGGAATCAGCCCCAGCATTTT.

The chain employs TRBV20-1 and TRBJ1-2, with 9 positions matching TRBD1. Germline assignment: CDR1 DFQATT and CDR2 SNEGSKA (reference sequence). The CDR3 has 16 residues. Trimming at V came to 6 bases and at J to 4 bases, leaving 15 bases not matched to a gene. CDR3 coding DNA: TGCAGTGCCCTCGTCCCGGGACAGGGTTGGGGCTATGGCTACACCTTC. The encoded protein is CSALVPGQGWGYGYTF.